One sample yielded the 18 T cell receptor beta chains listed below, sequenced in a study of blood T cell repertoires in COVID-19. Assay: immunoSEQ multiplex PCR; the TCRdb copy retains only in-frame clones and omits some. The sample has 95,000 to 150,000 clones, about 70% seen once. The sequenced sample was peripheral blood. The receptors here all came from a man aged 55-75 years with acute or convalescent COVID-19.

The gene calls are TRBV9 and TRBJ2-5, with TRBD2 identical over 10 bases. V shed 3 bases and J 2 bases; nucleotides not matched to a gene: 4. In germline, CDR1 is SGDLS, CDR2 YYNGEE. This CDR3 is built from 15 residues. CDR3 loop: CASSARLAGQETQYF. CDR3 bases: TGTGCCAGCAGCGCAAGACTAGCGGGTCAAGAGACCCAGTACTTC. The full variable domain, its missing parts supplied by reference TRBV9 and TRBJ2-5, is DSGVTQTPKHLITATGQRVTLRCSPRSGDLSVYWYQQSLDQGLQFLIQYYNGEERAKGNILERFSAQQFPDLHSELNLSSLELGDSALYFCASSARLAGQETQYFGPGTRLLVL.

The chain recombines TRBV15 with TRBJ1-1; D gene unclear. In germline, CDR1 is LNHNV, CDR2 YYDKDF (reference sequence). Trimming removed 1 base from V and 7 bases from J, with 10 bases in between. The CDR3 runs to 13 residues. In DNA form, the CDR3 reads TGTGCCACCAGCAGAGCGAGCGAAAGTGAAGCTTTCTTT. As protein: CATSRASESEAFF.

V and J are TRBV3-1 (or the pseudogene TRBV3-2) and TRBJ2-7; TRBD2 matches 8 bases. In germline, CDR1 is LGHDT, CDR2 YNNKEL (reference sequence). The CDR3 sequence is 15 residues long. J gave up 2 bases and V 2 bases, and 5 bases lay outside the gene matches. CDR3 sequence: CASSQLGSGTYEQYF. DNA for the CDR3: TGTGCCAGCAGCCAACTAGGTAGCGGGACCTACGAGCAGTACTTC.

The chain recombines TRBV6-5 with TRBJ1-6; 8 bases align to TRBD1. Trimming took 7 bases from V and 9 from J; bases not matched to a gene: 8. The germline V gene encodes CDR1 MNHEY and CDR2 SVGAGI. This CDR3 region has 14 residues. Here the CDR3 DNA reads TGTGCCAGCATTTGGACAGGGATTGCTTCACCCCTCCACTTT. This codes for CASIWTGIASPLHF.

J is TRBJ2-3 and V is TRBV5-6, with D perhaps TRBD2 (6 bases). CDR1 and CDR2 (germline): SGHDT, YYEEEE. This CDR3 has 14 residues. V was cut by 4 bases and J by 4 bases, with 13 bases left in between. The CDR3 loop is CASSAGTGADTQYF. In DNA, the CDR3 is TGTGCCAGCAGCGCCGGGACGGGGGCAGATACGCAGTATTTT.

This clone was seen a handful of times. This chain uses TRBV2 with TRBJ1-2, with 7 positions matching TRBD1. The CDR3 loop spans 13 amino acids. The V gene end was trimmed by 7 bases and the J gene end by 5 bases; junction bases not matched to a gene: 7. Germline CDR1 reads SNHLY; CDR2 reads FYNNEI. In DNA, the CDR3 is TGTGCCAGCACCCGGACAGGAGATTATGGCTACACCTTC. This gives the protein CASTRTGDYGYTF. The full variable domain, its missing parts supplied by reference TRBV2 and TRBJ1-2, is EPEVTQTPSHQVTQMGQEVILRCVPISNHLYFYWYRQILGQKVEFLVSFYNNEISEKSEIFDDQFSVERPDGSNFTLKIRSTKLEDSAMYFCASTRTGDYGYTFGSGTRLTVV.

This clone was picked up a small number of times. This chain uses TRBV7-9 with TRBJ1-5; D call uncertain. CDR3 length: 14 residues. V dropped 5 bases and J dropped 4 bases, with 12 bases sitting between them. CDR1 and CDR2 from the germline V gene are SEHNR and FQNEAQ (reference sequence). CDR3 residues: CASSHSSGNQPQHF. The DNA of the CDR3 is TGTGCCAGCAGCCATTCGTCGGGAAATCAGCCCCAGCATTTT.

The rearrangement joins TRBV7-7 to TRBJ2-7, with TRBD2 matching over 9 bases. The CDR3 covers 14 residues. The V and J ends lost 5 bases and 5 bases, in that order; junction bases with no gene match: 7. Germline lookup yields CDR1 SSHAT and CDR2 FNYEAQ (reference sequence). The CDR3 DNA is TGTGCCAGCAGCCCCGGGACTAGCCGCCACGAGCAGTACTTC. This gives the protein CASSPGTSRHEQYF.

CDR3 sequence reads: CSASRDRQISDGYTF. In DNA form, the CDR3 reads TGCAGTGCTAGTCGGGACAGACAGATTTCGGATGGCTACACCTTC. This rearrangement joins TRBV20-1 to TRBJ1-2; 7 nucleotides match TRBD1. Trimming at V came to 3 bases and at J to 6 bases, leaving 13 bases not matched to a gene. CDR1 DFQATT and CDR2 SNEGSKA come from the germline V gene (reference sequence). The CDR3 is 15 residues long.

Concerning this clone: Other nucleotide sequences from this sample produce the same CDR3. This sequence joins TRBV6-4 and TRBJ2-1; 7 bases align to TRBD2. J lost 3 bases, V lost 4 bases, and 6 bases had no gene match. Germline V gene lookup returns CDR1 MRHNA and CDR2 SNTAGT. The CDR3 is 15 amino acids. CDR3 sequence (DNA): TGTGCCAGCAGTGTATCCCTAGCGGACTACAATGAGCAGTTCTTC. Residues: CASSVSLADYNEQFF.

The J gene is TRBJ1-5, the V gene TRBV2; D is undetermined. Germline V lookup: CDR1 SNHLY, CDR2 FYNNEI. V shed 1 base and J shed 4 bases, with 5 bases lying between them. This CDR3 is built from 13 residues. CDR3 residues: CASSEERNQPQHF. CDR3 in DNA: TGTGCCAGCAGTGAAGAGAGGAATCAGCCCCAGCATTTT. Based on the CDR3 plus reference TRBV2 and TRBJ1-5, the full variable domain is EPEVTQTPSHQVTQMGQEVILRCVPISNHLYFYWYRQILGQKVEFLVSFYNNEISEKSEIFDDQFSVERPDGSNFTLKIRSTKLEDSAMYFCASSEERNQPQHFGDGTRLSIL.

The V gene is TRBV19, the J gene TRBJ2-4; 7 bases map to TRBD1. Losses at the gene ends were 7 bases for V and 1 base for J; bases not matched to a gene: 4. Germline V gives CDR1 LNHDA, CDR2 SQIVND (reference sequence). This CDR3 is built from 14 residues. The DNA of the CDR3 is TGTGCCAGTAAAGACAGGGTTGCCAAAAACATTCAGTACTTC. Protein: CASKDRVAKNIQYF.

The chain joins TRBV4-1 to TRBJ1-2; tentatively, D is TRBD1 (6 bases). The CDR3 totals 14 residues. Trimming shortened V by 1 base and J by 12 bases, and 18 bases separated the two germline ends. CDR1 is MGHRA, CDR2 YSYEKL, per germline. CDR3 in DNA: TGCGCCAGCAGCCAAGCGGTAATACAGGGTTCAAACACCTTC. It is translated as CASSQAVIQGSNTF.

The chain has TRBV19 and TRBJ1-4, with D unresolved. V dropped 4 bases and J dropped 3 bases, with 21 bases sitting between them. This CDR3 is 18 amino acids long. In germline, CDR1 is LNHDA, CDR2 SQIVND (reference sequence). CDR3 coding DNA: TGTGCCAGTAGTAAATCGGGAAATTGGTTAGTTTCTAATGAAAAACTGTTTTTT. It is translated as CASSKSGNWLVSNEKLFF. The full variable domain, rest sourced from reference TRBV19 and TRBJ1-4, is DGGITQSPKYLFRKEGQNVTLSCEQNLNHDAMYWYRQDPGQGLRLIYYSQIVNDFQKGDIAEGYSVSREKKESFPLTVTSAQKNPTAFYLCASSKSGNWLVSNEKLFFGSGTQLSVL.

This sequence joins TRBV28 and TRBJ1-6; D unclear. The CDR3 consists of 13 residues. Trimming removed 3 bases from V and 8 bases from J, with 8 bases in between. Germline V gene sequence: CDR1 MDHEN, CDR2 SYDVKM. The CDR3 DNA sequence: TGTGCCAGCAGTTTGGAGGGTTATTCACCCCTCCACTTT. Translated, it gives CASSLEGYSPLHF. The full variable domain, completed using reference TRBV28 and TRBJ1-6, is DVKVTQSSRYLVKRTGEKVFLECVQDMDHENMFWYRQDPGLGLRLIYFSYDVKMKEKGDIPEGYSVSREKKERFSLILESASTNQTSMYLCASSLEGYSPLHFGNGTRLTVT.

V gene TRBV5-6 combines with J gene TRBJ1-6; 8 nucleotides line up with TRBD1. The germline gives CDR1 SGHDT, CDR2 YYEEEE. The CDR3 runs 15 residues. V was pared by 2 bases and J by 8 bases, with 6 bases of the junction left unmatched. The CDR3 DNA reads TGTGCCAGCAGCTTCTCGGGACAGGTTTATTCACCCCTCCACTTT. Protein sequence: CASSFSGQVYSPLHF.

This clone was seen just once. The genes are TRBV10-1 and TRBJ1-2, with D tentatively TRBD1 (5 bases). This CDR3 spans 16 amino acids. Trimming pared 7 bases from V and 4 bases from J, leaving 22 bases between. Germline V CDR1 and CDR2: WNHNN, SYGVQD (reference sequence). The DNA for the CDR3 is TGCGCCAGCACCCAACGGGCAGGGCTCAAAGCCTATGGCTACACCTTC. This codes for CASTQRAGLKAYGYTF.

The CDR3 protein is CASSGLTGELFF. The CDR3 DNA reads TGCGCCAGCAGTGGTCTCACCGGGGAGCTGTTTTTT. The V gene is TRBV10-1, the J gene TRBJ2-2; the D is unclear. The CDR3 contains 12 residues. V was cut by 4 bases and J by 4 bases, with 4 bases left in between. The germline V gene encodes CDR1 WNHNN and CDR2 SYGVQD (reference sequence).